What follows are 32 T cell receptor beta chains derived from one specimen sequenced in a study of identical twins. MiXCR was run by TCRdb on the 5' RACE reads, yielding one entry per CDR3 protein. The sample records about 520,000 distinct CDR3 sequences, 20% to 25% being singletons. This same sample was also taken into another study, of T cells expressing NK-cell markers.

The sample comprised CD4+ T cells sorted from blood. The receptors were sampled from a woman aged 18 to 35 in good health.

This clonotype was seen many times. The CDR3 coding sequence is TGTGCCAGCAGCTTCAGGGTCGGGGAGACCCAGTACTTC. Encoded protein: CASSFRVGETQYF. The chain has TRBV7-8 and TRBJ2-5, with TRBD1 as a possible D gene (5 bases). The CDR3 is made up of 13 amino acids. Germline V CDR1 and CDR2: SGHVS, FQNEAQ. The germline V and J ends were trimmed by 3 bases and 5 bases, with 10 bases remaining between them.

The CDR3, as DNA: TGTAGAGTGAACACTGAAGCTTTCTTT. Protein: CRVNTEAFF. The rearrangement links TRBV7-9 to TRBJ1-1; no firm D call. From germline, CDR1 is SEHNR and CDR2 FQNEAQ (reference sequence). The CDR3 is 9 residues long. Variable domain in full (rest from reference TRBV7-9 and TRBJ1-1): DTGVSQNPRHKITKRGQNVTFRCDPISEHNRLYWYRQTLGQGPEFLTYFQNEAQLEKSRLLSDRFSAERPKGSFSTLEIQRTEQGDSAMYLCRVNTEAFFGQGTRLTVV.

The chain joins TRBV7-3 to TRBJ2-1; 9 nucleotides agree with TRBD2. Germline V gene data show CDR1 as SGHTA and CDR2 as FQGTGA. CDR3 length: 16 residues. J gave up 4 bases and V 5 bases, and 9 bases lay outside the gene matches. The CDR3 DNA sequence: TGTGCCAGCAGCCTGATAGCGGGGGCGTTTTACAATGAGCAGTTCTTC. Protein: CASSLIAGAFYNEQFF.

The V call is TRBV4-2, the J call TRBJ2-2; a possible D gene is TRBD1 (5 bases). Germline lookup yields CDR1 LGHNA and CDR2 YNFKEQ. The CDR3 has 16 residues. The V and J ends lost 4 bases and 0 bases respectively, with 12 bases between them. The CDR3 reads CASSPGALANTGELFF. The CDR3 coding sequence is TGTGCCAGCAGCCCTGGGGCTCTCGCGAACACCGGGGAGCTGTTTTTT.

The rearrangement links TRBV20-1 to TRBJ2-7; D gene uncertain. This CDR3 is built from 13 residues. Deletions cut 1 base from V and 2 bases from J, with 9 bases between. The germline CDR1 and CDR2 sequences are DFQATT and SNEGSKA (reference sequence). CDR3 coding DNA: TGCAGTGCTAGAGTTCGTGTTACCTACGAGCAGTACTTC. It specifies CSARVRVTYEQYF.

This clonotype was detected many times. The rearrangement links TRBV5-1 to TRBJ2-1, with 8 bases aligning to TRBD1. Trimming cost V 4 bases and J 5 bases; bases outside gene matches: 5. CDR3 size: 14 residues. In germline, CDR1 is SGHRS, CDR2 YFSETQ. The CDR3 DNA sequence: TGCGCCAGCAGCGGACAGGGATCCCACAATGAGCAGTTCTTC. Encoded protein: CASSGQGSHNEQFF.

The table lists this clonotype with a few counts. The CDR3 DNA is TGTGCCACTCGGGACAGCCTGATGAAAGAGACCCAGTACTTC. Residues: CATRDSLMKETQYF. The chain recombines TRBV15 with TRBJ2-5; 7 nucleotides align to TRBD1. Germline loops: CDR1 LNHNV, CDR2 YYDKDF (reference sequence). V lost 9 bases to trimming and J lost 3 bases; unmatched junction nucleotides: 10. This CDR3 comprises 14 residues.

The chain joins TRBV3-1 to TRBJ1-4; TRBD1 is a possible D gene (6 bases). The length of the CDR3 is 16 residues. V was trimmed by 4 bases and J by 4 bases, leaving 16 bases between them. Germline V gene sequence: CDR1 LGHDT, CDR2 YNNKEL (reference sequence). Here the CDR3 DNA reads TGTGCCAGCAGCCCGGGGAACAGGGTGATTAATGAAAAACTGTTTTTT. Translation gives CASSPGNRVINEKLFF.

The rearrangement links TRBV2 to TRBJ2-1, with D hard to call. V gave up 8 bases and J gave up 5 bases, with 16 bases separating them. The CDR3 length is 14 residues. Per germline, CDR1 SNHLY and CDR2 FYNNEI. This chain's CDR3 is CASQPLETHNEQFF. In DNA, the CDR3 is TGTGCCAGCCAGCCGTTGGAGACCCACAATGAGCAGTTCTTC.

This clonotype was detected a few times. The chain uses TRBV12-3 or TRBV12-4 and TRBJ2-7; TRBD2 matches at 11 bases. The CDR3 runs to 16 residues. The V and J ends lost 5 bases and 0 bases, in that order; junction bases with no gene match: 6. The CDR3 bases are TGTGCCAGCAGTCCAGGCACTAGCGGGGGCTCCTACGAGCAGTACTTC. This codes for CASSPGTSGGSYEQYF.

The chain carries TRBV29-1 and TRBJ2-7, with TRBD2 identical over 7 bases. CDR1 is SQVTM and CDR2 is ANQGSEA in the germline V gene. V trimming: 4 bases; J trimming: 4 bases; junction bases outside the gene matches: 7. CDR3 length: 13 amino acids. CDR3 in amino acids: CSVAVPGRYEQYF. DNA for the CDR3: TGCAGCGTTGCGGTTCCCGGGAGGTACGAGCAGTACTTC.

CDR3 amino acids: CASHVSGTVNEQFF. The CDR3 bases are TGCGCCAGCCATGTATCGGGAACGGTCAATGAGCAGTTCTTC. The J gene is TRBJ2-1, the V gene TRBV5-1; D might be TRBD2 (5 bases). Germline assignment: CDR1 SGHRS and CDR2 YFSETQ. This CDR3 is 14 amino acids long. The V and J ends lost 7 bases and 6 bases respectively, with 17 bases between them.

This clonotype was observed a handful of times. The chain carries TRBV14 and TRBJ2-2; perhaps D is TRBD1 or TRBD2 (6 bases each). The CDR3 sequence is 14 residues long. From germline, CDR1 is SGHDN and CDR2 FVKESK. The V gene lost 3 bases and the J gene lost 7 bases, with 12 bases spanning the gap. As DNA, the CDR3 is TGTGCCAGCAGCCAGCCGGGGGCGGGCGGGGAGCTGTTTTTT. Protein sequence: CASSQPGAGGELFF.

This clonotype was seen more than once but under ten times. The CDR3 nucleotides are TGTGCCAGGGGGCTAGAGCCTAATTCACCCCTCCACTTT. Translated, it gives CARGLEPNSPLHF. V gene TRBV10-3 combines with J gene TRBJ1-6; weak D call: TRBD1 (6 bases). CDR3 length: 13 amino acids. Deletions cut 10 bases from V and 6 bases from J, with 13 bases between. Germline CDR1 and CDR2: ENHRY and SYGVKD.

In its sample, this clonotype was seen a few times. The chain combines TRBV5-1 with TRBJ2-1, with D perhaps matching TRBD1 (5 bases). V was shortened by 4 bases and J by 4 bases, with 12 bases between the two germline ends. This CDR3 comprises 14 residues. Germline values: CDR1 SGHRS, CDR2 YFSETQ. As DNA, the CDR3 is TGCGCCAGCAGCCACGACAGCTCTTACAATGAGCAGTTCTTC. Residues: CASSHDSSYNEQFF.

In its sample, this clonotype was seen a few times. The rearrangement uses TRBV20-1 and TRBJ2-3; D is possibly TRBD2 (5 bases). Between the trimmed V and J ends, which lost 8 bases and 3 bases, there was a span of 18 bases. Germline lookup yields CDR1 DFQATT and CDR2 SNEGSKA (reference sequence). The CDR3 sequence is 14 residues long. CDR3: CSIKPGWWTDTQYF. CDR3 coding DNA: TGCAGTATAAAACCGGGGTGGTGGACAGATACGCAGTATTTT.

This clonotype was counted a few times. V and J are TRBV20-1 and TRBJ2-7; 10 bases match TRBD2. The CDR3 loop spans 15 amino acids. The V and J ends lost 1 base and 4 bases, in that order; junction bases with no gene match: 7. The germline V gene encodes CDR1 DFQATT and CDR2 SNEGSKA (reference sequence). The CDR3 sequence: CSARVGTSESYEQYF. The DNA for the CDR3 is TGCAGTGCTAGAGTCGGGACTAGCGAGTCGTACGAGCAGTACTTC.

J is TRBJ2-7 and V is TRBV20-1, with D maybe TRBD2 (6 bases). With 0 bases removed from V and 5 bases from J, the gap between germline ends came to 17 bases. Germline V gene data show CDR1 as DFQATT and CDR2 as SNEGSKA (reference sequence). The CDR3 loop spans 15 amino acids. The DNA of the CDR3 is TGCAGTGCTAGAGATCCGAGCGGGCCATGGAACGAGCAGTACTTC. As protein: CSARDPSGPWNEQYF.

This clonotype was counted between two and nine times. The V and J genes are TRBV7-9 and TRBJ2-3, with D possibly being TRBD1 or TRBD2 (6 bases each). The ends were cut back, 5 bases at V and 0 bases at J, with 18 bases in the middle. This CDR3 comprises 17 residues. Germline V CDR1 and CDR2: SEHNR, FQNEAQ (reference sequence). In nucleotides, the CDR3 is TGTGCCAGCAGCCCCCGCCTGTCGGGGGCTAGCACAGATACGCAGTATTTT. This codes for CASSPRLSGASTDTQYF.

The CDR3 nucleotides are TGTGCCAGCAGAGGGACAGGACCATCCTACGAGCAGTACTTC. Translated, it gives CASRGTGPSYEQYF. The chain uses TRBV12-3 or TRBV12-4 and TRBJ2-7, with 8 bases identical to TRBD1. Trimming removed 6 bases from V and 1 base from J; junction bases left unmatched: 5. CDR3 length: 14 amino acids.

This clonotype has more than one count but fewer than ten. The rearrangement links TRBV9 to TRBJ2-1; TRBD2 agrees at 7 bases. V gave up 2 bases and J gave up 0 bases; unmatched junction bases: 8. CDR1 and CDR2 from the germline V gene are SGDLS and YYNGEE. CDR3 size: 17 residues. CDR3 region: CASSVGSLAASYNEQFF. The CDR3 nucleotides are TGTGCCAGCAGCGTCGGATCCCTAGCGGCCTCCTACAATGAGCAGTTCTTC.

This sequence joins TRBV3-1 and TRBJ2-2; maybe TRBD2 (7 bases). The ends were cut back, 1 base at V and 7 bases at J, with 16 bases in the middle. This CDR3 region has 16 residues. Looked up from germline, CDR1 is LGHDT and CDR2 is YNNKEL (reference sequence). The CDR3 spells CASSQVGPGGHGELFF. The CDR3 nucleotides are TGTGCCAGCAGCCAAGTCGGACCGGGGGGCCACGGGGAGCTGTTTTTT.

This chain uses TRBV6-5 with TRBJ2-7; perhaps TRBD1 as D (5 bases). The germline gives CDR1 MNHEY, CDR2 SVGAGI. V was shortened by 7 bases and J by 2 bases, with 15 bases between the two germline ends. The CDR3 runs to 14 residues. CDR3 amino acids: CASTSNGRAYEQYF. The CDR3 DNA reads TGTGCCAGCACTTCGAACGGCAGGGCCTACGAGCAGTACTTC.

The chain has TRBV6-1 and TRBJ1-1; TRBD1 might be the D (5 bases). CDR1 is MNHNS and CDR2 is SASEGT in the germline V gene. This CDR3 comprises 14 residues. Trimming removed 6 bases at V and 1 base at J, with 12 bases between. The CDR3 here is CASRRGRENTEAFF. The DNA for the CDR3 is TGTGCCAGCAGAAGGGGCAGGGAGAACACTGAAGCTTTCTTT.

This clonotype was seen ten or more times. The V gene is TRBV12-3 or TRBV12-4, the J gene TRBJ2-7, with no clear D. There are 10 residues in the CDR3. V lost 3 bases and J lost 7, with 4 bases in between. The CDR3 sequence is CASSLEEQYF. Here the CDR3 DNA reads TGTGCCAGCAGTTTGGAGGAGCAGTACTTC.

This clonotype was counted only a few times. The CDR3 DNA reads TGCAGTGCTCGGACTAGCGGGGGGGTCACCGGACGTACGCAGTATTTT. Its protein product is CSARTSGGVTGRTQYF. The chain has TRBV20-1 and TRBJ2-3; TRBD2 agrees at 15 bases. CDR1 and CDR2 from the germline V gene are DFQATT and SNEGSKA (reference sequence). V gave up 5 bases and J gave up 8 bases; unmatched junction bases: 11. This CDR3 has 16 amino acids.

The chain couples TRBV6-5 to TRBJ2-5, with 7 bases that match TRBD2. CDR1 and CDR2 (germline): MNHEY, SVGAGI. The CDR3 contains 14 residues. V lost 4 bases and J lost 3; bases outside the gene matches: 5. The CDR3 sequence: CASSSGGIKETQYF. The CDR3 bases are TGTGCCAGCAGTTCGGGGGGAATCAAAGAGACCCAGTACTTC.

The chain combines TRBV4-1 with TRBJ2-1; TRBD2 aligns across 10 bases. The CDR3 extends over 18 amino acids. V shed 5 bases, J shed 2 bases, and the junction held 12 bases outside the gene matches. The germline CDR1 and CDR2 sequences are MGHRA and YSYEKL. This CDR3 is CASSFRPGLAQPYNEQFF. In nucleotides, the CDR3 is TGCGCCAGCAGCTTCAGACCGGGACTAGCGCAACCCTACAATGAGCAGTTCTTC.

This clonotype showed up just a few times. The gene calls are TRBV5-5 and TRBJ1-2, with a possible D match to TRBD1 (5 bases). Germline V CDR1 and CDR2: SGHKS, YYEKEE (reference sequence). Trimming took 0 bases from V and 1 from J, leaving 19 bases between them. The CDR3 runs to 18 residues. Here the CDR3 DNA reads TGTGCCAGCAGCTTGGAGGGACGGCTAGCCCCCCTTAACTATGGCTACACCTTC. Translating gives CASSLEGRLAPLNYGYTF. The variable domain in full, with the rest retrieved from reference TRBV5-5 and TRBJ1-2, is DAGVTQSPTHLIKTRGQQVTLRCSPISGHKSVSWYQQVLGQGPQFIFQYYEKEERGRGNFPDRFSARQFPNYSSELNVNALLLGDSALYLCASSLEGRLAPLNYGYTFGSGTRLTVV.

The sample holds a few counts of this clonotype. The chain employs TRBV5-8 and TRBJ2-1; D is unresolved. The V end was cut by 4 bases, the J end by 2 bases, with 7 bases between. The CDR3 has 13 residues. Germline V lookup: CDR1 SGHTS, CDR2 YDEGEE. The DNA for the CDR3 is TGTGCCAGCAGCCTAAATCCCTACAATGAGCAGTTCTTC. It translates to CASSLNPYNEQFF.

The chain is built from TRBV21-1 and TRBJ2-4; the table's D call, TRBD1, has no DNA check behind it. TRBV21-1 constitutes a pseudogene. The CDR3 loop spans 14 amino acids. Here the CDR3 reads CASRQGLAKNIQYF. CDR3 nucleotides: TGTGCCAGCAGACAGGGACTAGCCAAAAACATTCAGTACTTC.

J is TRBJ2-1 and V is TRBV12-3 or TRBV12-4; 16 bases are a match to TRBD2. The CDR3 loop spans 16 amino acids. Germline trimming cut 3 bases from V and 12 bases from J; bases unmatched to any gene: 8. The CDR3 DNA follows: TGTGCCAGCAGTTTGGCAGGGACTAGCGGGGGGGCTGGGCAGTTCTTC. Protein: CASSLAGTSGGAGQFF.